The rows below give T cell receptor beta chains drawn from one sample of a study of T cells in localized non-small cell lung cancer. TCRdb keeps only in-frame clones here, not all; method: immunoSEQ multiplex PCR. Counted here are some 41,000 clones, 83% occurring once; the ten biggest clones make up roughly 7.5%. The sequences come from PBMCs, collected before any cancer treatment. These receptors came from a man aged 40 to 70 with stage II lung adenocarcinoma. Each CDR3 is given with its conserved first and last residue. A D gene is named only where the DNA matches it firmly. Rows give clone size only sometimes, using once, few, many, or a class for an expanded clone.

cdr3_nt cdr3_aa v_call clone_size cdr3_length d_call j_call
TGTGCCAGCAGCCCCGGGACGTTTGGCGGGGAGCTGTTTTTT CASSPGTFGGELFF TRBV7-3 . 14 . TRBJ2-2
TGTGCCAGCAGGCACGGGGCTAGCGGGGCGGGCGGGGAGCTGTTTTTT CASRHGASGAGGELFF TRBV4-2 . 16 TRBD2 TRBJ2-2
TGTGCCAGCAGCGTAGCGGGGAACACAGATACGCAGTATTTT CASSVAGNTDTQYF TRBV7-3 . 14 TRBD2 TRBJ2-3
TGTGCCAGCAGTTTCCACGGGGGAGCGAACACCGGGGAGCTGTTTTTT CASSFHGGANTGELFF TRBV28 . 16 . TRBJ2-2
TGTGCCAGCAGCGCCGGACTGAGACTCTACGAGCAGTACTTC CASSAGLRLYEQYF TRBV9 . 14 . TRBJ2-7
TGTGCCAGCAGCTTGTACCAAGAGACCCAGTACTTC CASSLYQETQYF TRBV7-2 . 12 . TRBJ2-5
TGCGCCAGCAGTGGATGGTCGGCCCAAGAGACCCAGTACTTC CASSGWSAQETQYF TRBV10-2 . 14 . TRBJ2-5
TGTGCCAGCAGCCAAGTGGGGGCAGGGTTCTACGAGCAGTACTTC CASSQVGAGFYEQYF TRBV14 once 15 . TRBJ2-7
TGTGCCAGTAGTATAGGCACCTCGAGGGCTAATGAAAAACTGTTTTTT CASSIGTSRANEKLFF TRBV19 . 16 . TRBJ1-4
TGCGCCAGCAGCCAAGGGGGTTCCTACTATGGCTACACCTTC CASSQGGSYYGYTF TRBV4-3 . 14 . TRBJ1-2
TGTGCCTCGAAACCGGGGGAATTGGAGACCCAGTACTTC CASKPGELETQYF TRBV27 . 13 . TRBJ2-5
TGCGCCAGCAGTGGGGGGATGGTCCAAGAGACCCAGTACTTC CASSGGMVQETQYF TRBV10-2 . 14 . TRBJ2-5